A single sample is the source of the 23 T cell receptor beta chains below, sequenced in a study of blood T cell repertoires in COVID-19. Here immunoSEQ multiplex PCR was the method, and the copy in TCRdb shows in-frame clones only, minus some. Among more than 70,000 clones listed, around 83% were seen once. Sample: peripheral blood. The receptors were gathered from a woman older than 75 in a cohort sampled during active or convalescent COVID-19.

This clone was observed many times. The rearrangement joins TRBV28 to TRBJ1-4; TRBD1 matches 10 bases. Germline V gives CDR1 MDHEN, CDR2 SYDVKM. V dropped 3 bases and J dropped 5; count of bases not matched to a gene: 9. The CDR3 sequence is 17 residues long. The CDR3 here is CASSLIPDRGLNEKLFF. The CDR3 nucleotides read TGTGCCAGCAGTTTGATCCCGGACAGGGGGTTAAATGAAAAACTGTTTTTT.

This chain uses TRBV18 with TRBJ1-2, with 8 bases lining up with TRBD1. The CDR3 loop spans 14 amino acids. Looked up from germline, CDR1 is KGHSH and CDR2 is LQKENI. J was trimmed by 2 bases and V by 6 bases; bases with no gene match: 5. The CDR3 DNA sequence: TGTGCCAGCTCGGGACAGGCCGACAACTATGGCTACACCTTC. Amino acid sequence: CASSGQADNYGYTF.

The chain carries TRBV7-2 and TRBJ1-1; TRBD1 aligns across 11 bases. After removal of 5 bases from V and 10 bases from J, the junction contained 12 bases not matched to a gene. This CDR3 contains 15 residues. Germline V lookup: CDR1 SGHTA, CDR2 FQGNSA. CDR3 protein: CASSKPAGTGGGAFF. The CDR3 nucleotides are TGTGCCAGCAGCAAACCCGCCGGGACAGGGGGGGGAGCTTTCTTT.

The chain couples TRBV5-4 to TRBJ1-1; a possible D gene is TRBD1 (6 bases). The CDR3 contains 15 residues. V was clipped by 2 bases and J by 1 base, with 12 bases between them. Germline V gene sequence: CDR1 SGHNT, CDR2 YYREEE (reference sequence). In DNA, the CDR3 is TGTGCCAGCAGCTTTTGGACAGTTTCGAACACTGAAGCTTTCTTT. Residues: CASSFWTVSNTEAFF.

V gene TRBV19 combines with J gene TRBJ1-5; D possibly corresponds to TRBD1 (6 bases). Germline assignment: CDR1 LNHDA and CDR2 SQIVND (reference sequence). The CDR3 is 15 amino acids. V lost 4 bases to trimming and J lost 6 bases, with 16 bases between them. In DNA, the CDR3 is TGTGCCAGTAGTACCTACAGGGACCCTGGTCAGCCCCAGCATTTT. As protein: CASSTYRDPGQPQHF.

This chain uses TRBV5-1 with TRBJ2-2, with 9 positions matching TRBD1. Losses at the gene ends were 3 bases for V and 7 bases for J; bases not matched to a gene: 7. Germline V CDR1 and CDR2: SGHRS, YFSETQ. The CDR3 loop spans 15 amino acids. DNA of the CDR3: TGCGCCAGCAGCTGGGGACAGGGCCGGCTCGGGGAGCTGTTTTTT. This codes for CASSWGQGRLGELFF.

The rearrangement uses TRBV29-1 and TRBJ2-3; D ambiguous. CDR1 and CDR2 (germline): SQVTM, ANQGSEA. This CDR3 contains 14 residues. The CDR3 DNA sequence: TGCAGTTTTACCTTGCTATCGAACACAGATACGCAGTATTTT. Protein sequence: CSFTLLSNTDTQYF.

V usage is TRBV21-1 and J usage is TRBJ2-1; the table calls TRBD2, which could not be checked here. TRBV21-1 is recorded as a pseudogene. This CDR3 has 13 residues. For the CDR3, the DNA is TGTGCCAGCAGCCATCATTTTCGGAATGAGCAGTTCTTC. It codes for CASSHHFRNEQFF.

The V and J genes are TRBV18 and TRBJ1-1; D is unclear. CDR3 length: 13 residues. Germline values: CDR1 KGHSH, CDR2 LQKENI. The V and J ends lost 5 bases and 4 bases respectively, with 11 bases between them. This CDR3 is CASSSQSGTEAFF. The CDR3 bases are TGTGCCAGCTCATCTCAGTCGGGCACTGAAGCTTTCTTT.

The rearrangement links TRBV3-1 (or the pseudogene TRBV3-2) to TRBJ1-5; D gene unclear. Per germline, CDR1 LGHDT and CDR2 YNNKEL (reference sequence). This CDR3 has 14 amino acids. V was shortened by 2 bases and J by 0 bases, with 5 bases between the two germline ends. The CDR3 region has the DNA TGTGCCAGCAGCCAATCAAATAGCAATCAGCCCCAGCATTTT. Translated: CASSQSNSNQPQHF.

The CDR3: CASSVEQGGEQYF. The CDR3 DNA follows: TGTGCCAGCAGCGTAGAACAGGGCGGCGAGCAGTACTTC. The chain recombines TRBV9 with TRBJ2-7; possibly TRBD1 for D (6 bases). Germline lookup yields CDR1 SGDLS and CDR2 YYNGEE. The CDR3 runs 13 residues. V shed 0 bases and J shed 6 bases, with 10 bases lying between them.

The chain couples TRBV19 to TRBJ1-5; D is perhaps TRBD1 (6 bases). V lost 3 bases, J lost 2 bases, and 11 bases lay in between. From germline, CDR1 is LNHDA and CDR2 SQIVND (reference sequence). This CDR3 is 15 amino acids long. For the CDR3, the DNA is TGTGCCAGTAGTATGTTGTGGGGGCGCAATCAGCCCCAGCATTTT. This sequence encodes CASSMLWGRNQPQHF.

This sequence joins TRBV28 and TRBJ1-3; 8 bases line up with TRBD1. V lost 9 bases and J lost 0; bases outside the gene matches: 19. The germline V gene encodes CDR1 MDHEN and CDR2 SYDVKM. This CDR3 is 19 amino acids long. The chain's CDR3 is CARRLLHWGQDLSGNTIYF. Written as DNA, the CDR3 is TGTGCCAGGCGCTTATTACATTGGGGACAGGATCTCTCTGGAAACACCATATATTTT. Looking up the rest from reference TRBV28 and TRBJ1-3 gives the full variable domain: DVKVTQSSRYLVKRTGEKVFLECVQDMDHENMFWYRQDPGLGLRLIYFSYDVKMKEKGDIPEGYSVSREKKERFSLILESASTNQTSMYLCARRLLHWGQDLSGNTIYFGEGSWLTVV.

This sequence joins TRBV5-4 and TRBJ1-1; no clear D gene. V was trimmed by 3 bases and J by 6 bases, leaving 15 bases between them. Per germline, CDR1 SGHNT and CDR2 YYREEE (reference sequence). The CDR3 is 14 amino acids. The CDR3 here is CASSSGDPVPEAFF. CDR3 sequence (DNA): TGTGCCAGCAGCTCTGGAGATCCGGTTCCTGAAGCTTTCTTT. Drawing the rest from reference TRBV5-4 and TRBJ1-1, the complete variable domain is ETGVTQSPTHLIKTRGQQVTLRCSSQSGHNTVSWYQQALGQGPQFIFQYYREEENGRGNFPPRFSGLQFPNYSSELNVNALELDDSALYLCASSSGDPVPEAFFGQGTRLTVV.

CDR3 DNA: TGTGCCAGCAGCTTGGTGCAGTCAGCTAACTATGGCTACACCTTC. Amino acids: CASSLVQSANYGYTF. This chain joins TRBV5-6 and TRBJ1-2; D unresolved. Germline lookup yields CDR1 SGHDT and CDR2 YYEEEE. Trimming cost V 0 bases and J 0 bases, with 9 bases left between them. CDR3 length: 15 residues. The whole variable domain, remainder taken from reference TRBV5-6 and TRBJ1-2, is DAGVTQSPTHLIKTRGQQVTLRCSPKSGHDTVSWYQQALGQGPQFIFQYYEEEERQRGNFPDRFSGHQFPNYSSELNVNALLLGDSALYLCASSLVQSANYGYTFGSGTRLTVV.

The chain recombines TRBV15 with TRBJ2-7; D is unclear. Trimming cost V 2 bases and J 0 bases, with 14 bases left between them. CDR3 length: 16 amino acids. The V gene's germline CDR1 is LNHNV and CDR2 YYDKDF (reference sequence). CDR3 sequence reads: CATSRPLHPTSYEQYV. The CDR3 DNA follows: TGTGCCACCAGCAGACCTCTCCACCCTACCTCCTACGAGCAGTACGTC.

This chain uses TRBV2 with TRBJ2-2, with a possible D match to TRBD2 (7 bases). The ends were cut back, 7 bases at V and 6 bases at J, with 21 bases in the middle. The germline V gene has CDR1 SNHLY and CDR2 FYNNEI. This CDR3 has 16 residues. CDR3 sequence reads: CASTRGGGVRAGELFF. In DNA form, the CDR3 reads TGTGCCAGCACTAGAGGGGGAGGGGTTAGAGCCGGGGAGCTGTTTTTT.

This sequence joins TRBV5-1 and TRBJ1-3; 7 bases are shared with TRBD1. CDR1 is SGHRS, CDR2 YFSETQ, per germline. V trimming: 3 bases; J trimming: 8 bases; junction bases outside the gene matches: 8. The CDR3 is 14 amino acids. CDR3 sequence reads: CASSSGQVRDTIYF. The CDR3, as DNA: TGCGCCAGCAGCTCCGGACAGGTCAGGGACACCATATATTTT.

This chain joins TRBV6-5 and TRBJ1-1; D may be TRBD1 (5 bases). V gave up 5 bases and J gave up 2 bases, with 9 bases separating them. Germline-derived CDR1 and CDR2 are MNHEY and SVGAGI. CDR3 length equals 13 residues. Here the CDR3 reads CASSRDSNTEAFF. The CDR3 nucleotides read TGTGCCAGCAGTCGTGACAGTAACACTGAAGCTTTCTTT.

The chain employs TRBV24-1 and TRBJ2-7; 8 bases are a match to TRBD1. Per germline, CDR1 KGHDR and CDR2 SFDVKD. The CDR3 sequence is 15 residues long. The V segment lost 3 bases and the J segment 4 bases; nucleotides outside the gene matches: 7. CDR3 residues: CATSDGQGDGYEQYF. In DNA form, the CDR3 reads TGTGCCACCAGTGATGGACAGGGTGACGGATACGAGCAGTACTTC.

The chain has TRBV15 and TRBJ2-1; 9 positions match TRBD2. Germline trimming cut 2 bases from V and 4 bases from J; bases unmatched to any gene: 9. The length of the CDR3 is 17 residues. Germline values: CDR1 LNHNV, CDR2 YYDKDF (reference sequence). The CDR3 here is CATSRSQTSGQYNEQFF. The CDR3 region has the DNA TGTGCCACCAGCAGATCCCAGACTAGCGGACAGTACAATGAGCAGTTCTTC.

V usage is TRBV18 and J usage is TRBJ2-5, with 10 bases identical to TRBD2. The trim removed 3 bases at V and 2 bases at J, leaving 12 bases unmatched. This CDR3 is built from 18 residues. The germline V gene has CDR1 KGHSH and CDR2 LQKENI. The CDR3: CASSPWLAGAVLQETQYF. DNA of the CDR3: TGTGCCAGCTCACCCTGGCTAGCGGGAGCGGTATTACAAGAGACCCAGTACTTC.

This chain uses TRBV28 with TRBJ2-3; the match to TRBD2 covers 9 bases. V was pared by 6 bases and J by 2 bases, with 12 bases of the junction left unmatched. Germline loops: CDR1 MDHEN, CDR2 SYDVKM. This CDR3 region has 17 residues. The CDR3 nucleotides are TGTGCCAGCAGCCCTAACCCTAGCGGGATTTTCACAGATACGCAGTATTTT. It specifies CASSPNPSGIFTDTQYF.